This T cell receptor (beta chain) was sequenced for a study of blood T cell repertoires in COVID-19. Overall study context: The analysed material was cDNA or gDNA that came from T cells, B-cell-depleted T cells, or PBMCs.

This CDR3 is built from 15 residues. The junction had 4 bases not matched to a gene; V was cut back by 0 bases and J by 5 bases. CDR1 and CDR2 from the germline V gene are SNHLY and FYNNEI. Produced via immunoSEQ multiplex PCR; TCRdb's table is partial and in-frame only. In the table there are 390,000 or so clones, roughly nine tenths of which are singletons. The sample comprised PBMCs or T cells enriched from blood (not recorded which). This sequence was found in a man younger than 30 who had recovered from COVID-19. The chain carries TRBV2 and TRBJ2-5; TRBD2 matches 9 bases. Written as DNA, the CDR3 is TGTGCCAGCAGTGAAGCGGGGCTAGCGGGGGAGACCCAGTACTTC. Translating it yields CASSEAGLAGETQYF.